This record looks at one TCR beta chain sequence and its context. This record comes from a study of blood T cell repertoires in COVID-19. Turning to the study itself: The origin of the acute and convalescent COVID-19 samples was the United States, Italy and Spain. The analysed material was cDNA or gDNA that came from T cells, B-cell-depleted T cells, or PBMCs.

Source study methods: By means of reference gene primer amplification, nucleated cell counts were estimated. TCRdb's copy holds only in-frame clones and misses some; the assay was immunoSEQ multiplex PCR. Clone size and V and J calls were adopted from that table, with D and trimming inferred from the DNA. The repertoire holds about 230,000 clones, with roughly 80% as singletons. CDR3 length: 12 amino acids. Germline CDR1 and CDR2: GTSNPN and SVGIG (reference sequence). After removal of 4 bases from V and 9 bases from J, the junction contained 7 bases not matched to a gene. This TCR was sampled from a woman of 80 years or more with active or convalescent COVID-19. The rearrangement links TRBV30 to TRBJ2-7, with TRBD1 matching 9 bases. The specimen was peripheral blood. Here the CDR3 DNA reads TGTGCCTGGATGAGGGGACAGGGAGGGCAGTACTTC. As protein: CAWMRGQGGQYF.